These 9 T cell receptor beta chains were sequenced from one sample in a study of identical twins. TCRdb passed the 5' RACE reads through MiXCR, listing each CDR3 protein once. The sample includes about 330,000 distinct CDR3 sequences, about 12% of them seen just once. These data are also associated with another study on yellow fever vaccine responses in identical twins.

Sequenced material: CD8+ T cells sorted from blood. The receptors were gathered from a woman aged 18-29 years in good health.

This chain connects TRBV21-1 to TRBJ2-7; the table's D gene call, TRBD1, was not cross checked with the DNA. TRBV21-1 is listed as a pseudogene. The CDR3 is 12 residues long. DNA for the CDR3: TGTGCCAGCAGCCTGACAGGGCACGAGCAGTACGTC. This codes for CASSLTGHEQYV.

The chain combines TRBV13 with TRBJ2-2; 10 positions match TRBD1. The CDR3 is made up of 16 amino acids. Germline values: CDR1 PRHDT, CDR2 FYEKMQ (reference sequence). Trimming at V came to 5 bases and at J to 4 bases, leaving 7 bases not matched to a gene. The DNA of the CDR3 is TGTGCCAGCAGCCCCGAGACAGGGGGCGGCACCGGGGAGCTGTTTTTT. Translation: CASSPETGGGTGELFF.

The chain links TRBV15 to TRBJ2-4; 8 bases align to TRBD1. Germline-derived CDR1 and CDR2 are LNHNV and YYDKDF (reference sequence). The J segment lost 8 bases and the V segment lost 5 bases, leaving 11 bases of the junction unmatched. The CDR3 runs 15 residues. CDR3 DNA sequence: TGTGCCACCAGCTCTTCACAGGGGGTGGTGGACATTCAGTACTTC. Residues: CATSSSQGVVDIQYF.

This clonotype was picked up a small number of times. In DNA, the CDR3 is TGTGCCAGCAGTTATTCGCCAAGGGATACGCAGTATTTT. Translation gives CASSYSPRDTQYF. This rearrangement joins TRBV12-3 or TRBV12-4 to TRBJ2-3; no firm D call. Trimming removed 4 bases at V and 6 bases at J, with 11 bases between. This CDR3 has 13 amino acids.

This chain connects TRBV2 to TRBJ2-3, with D possibly called TRBD1 or TRBD2 (5 bases each). Germline V gene sequence: CDR1 SNHLY, CDR2 FYNNEI. V gave up 6 bases and J gave up 0 bases, with 16 bases separating them. This CDR3 has 16 amino acids. The CDR3 protein is CASRPGDRSSTDTQYF. The CDR3 nucleotides are TGTGCCAGCAGGCCCGGGGACCGCTCTAGCACAGATACGCAGTATTTT.

This clonotype was seen only a few times. The rearrangement links TRBV4-1 to TRBJ1-6; D gene uncertain. This CDR3 contains 16 residues. V lost 3 bases, J lost 6 bases, and 15 bases lay in between. Germline CDR1 is MGHRA and CDR2 is YSYEKL. The CDR3 bases are TGCGCCAGCAGCCACCAGGTGGTTTCTGCTAATTCACCCCTCCACTTT. Its protein product is CASSHQVVSANSPLHF.

This clonotype was found many times. V is TRBV7-9 and J is TRBJ1-1; D is ambiguous. Germline lookup yields CDR1 SEHNR and CDR2 FQNEAQ (reference sequence). This CDR3 region has 12 residues. The germline V and J ends were trimmed by 1 base and 5 bases, with 5 bases remaining between them. The CDR3 protein is CASSLGWTEAFF. DNA of the CDR3: TGTGCCAGCAGCTTAGGTTGGACTGAAGCTTTCTTT.

CDR3: CASSIDRTSEQYV. The CDR3 coding sequence is TGTGCCAGTAGTATAGATCGGACCTCCGAGCAGTACGTC. The chain carries TRBV19 and TRBJ2-7; D is undetermined. Per the germline V gene, CDR1 is LNHDA and CDR2 is SQIVND (reference sequence). The CDR3 covers 13 residues. V dropped 0 bases and J dropped 6 bases, with 9 bases sitting between them.

This clonotype appeared many times. The V and J genes are TRBV10-3 and TRBJ2-1; D is undetermined. The V gene's germline CDR1 is ENHRY and CDR2 SYGVKD. The CDR3 covers 14 residues. Trimming took 5 bases from V and 7 from J, leaving 15 bases between them. The CDR3 loop is CAISSLNQKNEQFF. Here the CDR3 DNA reads TGTGCCATCAGTTCCCTCAACCAAAAGAATGAGCAGTTCTTC.